The present T cell receptor beta chain was sequenced within a study of T cell repertoires in cytomegalovirus infection. Study overall: Selection of CMV epitopes for the study included recently identified HLA-C-restricted and well-studied HLA-B-restricted ones. In public TCR beta signatures, there were indications of both CMV infection and matching HLA type. Study results and limitations: Across the ex vivo response, the dominant clonotypes were HLA-C-restricted CMV-specific TCR beta clonotypes.

TCRdb reanalysed the reads using MiXCR and keeps one entry per CDR3 protein. The profile shows approximately 1,000,000 distinct CDR3 sequences, 25% to 40% of them singletons. This clonotype occurred many times. Its antigen is currently unknown. This TCR derives from a human donor in good health (CMV status not recorded). Some clones in this sample may be carry-over from other donors' samples. Here the sequenced sample was cultured CD8+ T cells from PBMCs, taken from culture after CMV antigen stimulation.

The CDR3 nucleotides are TGTGCCAGCAGCTTAGCGGGACGCAAAAACATTCAGTACTTC. Residues: CASSLAGRKNIQYF. The rearrangement joins TRBV7-9 to TRBJ2-4, with D possibly called TRBD1 or TRBD2 (5 bases each). CDR1 is SEHNR and CDR2 is FQNEAQ in the germline V gene (reference sequence). The germline V and J ends were trimmed by 0 bases and 3 bases, with 6 bases remaining between them. The CDR3 is 14 residues long.